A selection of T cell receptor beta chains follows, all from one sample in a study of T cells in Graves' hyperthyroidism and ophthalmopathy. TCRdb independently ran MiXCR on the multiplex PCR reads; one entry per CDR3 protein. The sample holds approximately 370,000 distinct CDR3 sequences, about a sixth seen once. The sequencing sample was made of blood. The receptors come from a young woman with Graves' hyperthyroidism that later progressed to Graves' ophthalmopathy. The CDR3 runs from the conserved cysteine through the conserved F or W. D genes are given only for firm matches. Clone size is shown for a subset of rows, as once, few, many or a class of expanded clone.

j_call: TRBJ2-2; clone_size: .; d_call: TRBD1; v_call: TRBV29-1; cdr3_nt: TGCAGCGTTGCGGGACAGGGGGAAGGGGAGCTGTTTTTT; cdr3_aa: CSVAGQGEGELFF
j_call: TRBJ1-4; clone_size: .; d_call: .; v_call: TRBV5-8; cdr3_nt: TGTGCCAGCAGCTTGGGGTTCACTAATGAAAAACTGTTTTTT; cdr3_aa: CASSLGFTNEKLFF
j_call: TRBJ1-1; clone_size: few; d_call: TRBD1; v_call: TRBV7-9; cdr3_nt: TGTGCCATCAGGGGGACAGGGGGCGCGGGACATCGGCCTGAAGCTTTCTTT; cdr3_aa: CAIRGTGGAGHRPEAFF
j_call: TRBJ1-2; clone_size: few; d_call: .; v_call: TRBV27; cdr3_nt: TGTGCCAGCAGTGAAGGGCCAGTTAACTATGGCTACACCTTC; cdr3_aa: CASSEGPVNYGYTF
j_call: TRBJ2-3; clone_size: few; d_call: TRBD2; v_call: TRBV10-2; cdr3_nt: TGCGCCAGCAGTGGTGGACTAGCGGGGGGTCAGGACACAGATACGCAGTATTTT; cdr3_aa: CASSGGLAGGQDTDTQYF
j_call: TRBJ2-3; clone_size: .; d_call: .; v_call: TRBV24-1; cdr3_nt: TGTGCCACCAGTGATTTCCGAACTAGCACAGATACGCAGTATTTT; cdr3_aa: CATSDFRTSTDTQYF
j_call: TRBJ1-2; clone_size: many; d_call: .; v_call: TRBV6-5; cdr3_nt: TGTGCCAGCAGTTACATTACAGGTTCATATGGCTACACCTTC; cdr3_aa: CASSYITGSYGYTF
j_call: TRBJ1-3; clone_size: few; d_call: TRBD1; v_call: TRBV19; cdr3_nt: TGTGCCAGCGAAAGGGGACAGGGGGCCGCTGGTGGAAACACCATATATTTT; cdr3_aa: CASERGQGAAGGNTIYF
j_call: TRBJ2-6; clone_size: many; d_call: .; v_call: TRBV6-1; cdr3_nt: TGTGCCAGCAGAAAACAGGGCTCTGGGGCCAACGTCCTGACTTTC; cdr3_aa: CASRKQGSGANVLTF
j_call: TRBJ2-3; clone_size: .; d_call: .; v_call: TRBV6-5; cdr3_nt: TGTGCCAGCAGTTACTCCATGGGACTGTTCACAGATACGCAGTATTTT; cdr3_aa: CASSYSMGLFTDTQYF
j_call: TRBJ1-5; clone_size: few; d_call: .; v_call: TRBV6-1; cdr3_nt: TGTGCCAGCAGCCCGCAAAGTAAAGATCAGCCCCAGCATTTT; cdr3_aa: CASSPQSKDQPQHF
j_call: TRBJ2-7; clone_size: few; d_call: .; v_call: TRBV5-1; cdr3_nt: TGCGCCAGCAGCTTGGACGGAGTTGCGGTTCTCGAGCAGTACTTC; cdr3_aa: CASSLDGVAVLEQYF
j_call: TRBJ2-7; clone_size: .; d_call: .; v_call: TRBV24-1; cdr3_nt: TGTGCCACCAGTGATTTCGGGGAGCAGTACTTC; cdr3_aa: CATSDFGEQYF
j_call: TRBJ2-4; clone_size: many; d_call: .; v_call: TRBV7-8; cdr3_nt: TGTGCCAGCAGCTCCGAGGGACAGCCCGGGGGCATTCAGTACTTC; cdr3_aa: CASSSEGQPGGIQYF
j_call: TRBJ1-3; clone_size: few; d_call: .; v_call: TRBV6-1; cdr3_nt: TGTGCCAGCAGTGAAGTGGCTTTCGTTTCTGGAAACACCATATATTTT; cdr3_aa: CASSEVAFVSGNTIYF
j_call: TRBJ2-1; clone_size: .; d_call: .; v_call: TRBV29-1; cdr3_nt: TGCAGCGAATGGGGGGGGCAGTCGAATGAGCAGTTCTTC; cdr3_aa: CSEWGGQSNEQFF
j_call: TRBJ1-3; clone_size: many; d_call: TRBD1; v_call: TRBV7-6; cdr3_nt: TGTGCCAGCAGCGGGGACAGCGCTGGAAACACCATATATTTT; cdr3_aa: CASSGDSAGNTIYF
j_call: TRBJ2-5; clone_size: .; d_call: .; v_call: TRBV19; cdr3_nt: TGTGCCAGTAGTATAGATCTTTCCCCGCAGAGGGCCCAGTACTTC; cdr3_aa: CASSIDLSPQRAQYF
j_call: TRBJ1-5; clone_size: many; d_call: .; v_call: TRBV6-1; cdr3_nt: TGTGCCAGCAGTGAAGCAGCGTCCCGGCCCCAGCATTTT; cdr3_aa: CASSEAASRPQHF
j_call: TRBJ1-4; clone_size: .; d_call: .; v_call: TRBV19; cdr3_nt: TGTGCCAGTAGTATCCAACAAGGGGAAGAAAAACTGTTTTTT; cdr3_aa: CASSIQQGEEKLFF
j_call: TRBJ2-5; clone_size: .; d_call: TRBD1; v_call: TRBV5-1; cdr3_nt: TGCGCCGTTGGGGACAGCTCAGAGACCCAGTACTTC; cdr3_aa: CAVGDSSETQYF
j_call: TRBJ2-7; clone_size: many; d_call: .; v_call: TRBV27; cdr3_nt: TGTGCCAGCAGTTTAGGAGGGCTGAACGAGCAGTACTTC; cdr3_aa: CASSLGGLNEQYF
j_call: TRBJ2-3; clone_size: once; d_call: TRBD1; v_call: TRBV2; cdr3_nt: TGTGCCAGCAGTCCAGTACAGGGGGCTGGAGGTACGCAGTATTTT; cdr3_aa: CASSPVQGAGGTQYF
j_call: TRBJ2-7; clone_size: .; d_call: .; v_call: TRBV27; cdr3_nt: TGTGCCAGCAGTTCCCACCCGAGGGGAGACCTCTCCGAGCAGTACTTC; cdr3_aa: CASSSHPRGDLSEQYF
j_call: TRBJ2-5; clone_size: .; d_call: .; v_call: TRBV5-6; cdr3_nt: TGTGCCAGCAGCTTGGTTCGGGGACCAAACCTCCAAGAGACCCAGTACTTC; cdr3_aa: CASSLVRGPNLQETQYF
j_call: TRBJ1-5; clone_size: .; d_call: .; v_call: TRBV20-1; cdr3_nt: TGCAGTGCTAGAGATCGTCGGACAGTTAGCAATCAGCCCCAGCATTTT; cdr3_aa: CSARDRRTVSNQPQHF
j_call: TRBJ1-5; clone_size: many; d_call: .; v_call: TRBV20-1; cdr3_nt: TGCAGTGCTCATTCCGGAGGACAGAAAAATCAGCCCCAGCATTTT; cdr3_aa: CSAHSGGQKNQPQHF
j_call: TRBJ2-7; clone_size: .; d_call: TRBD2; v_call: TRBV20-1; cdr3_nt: TGCAGTGCTAGCGATCCCGGGACTAGCGGGATTTTTGGGCAGTACTTC; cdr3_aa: CSASDPGTSGIFGQYF
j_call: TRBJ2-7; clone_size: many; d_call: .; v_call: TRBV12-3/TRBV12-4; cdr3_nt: TGTGCCAGCAGTTTAGACAGGGTACACGAGCAGTACTTC; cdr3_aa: CASSLDRVHEQYF
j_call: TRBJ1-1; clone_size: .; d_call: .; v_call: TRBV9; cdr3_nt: TGTGCCAGCAGCGTAGGGTTGCAGAACACTGAAGCTTTCTTT; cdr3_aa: CASSVGLQNTEAFF
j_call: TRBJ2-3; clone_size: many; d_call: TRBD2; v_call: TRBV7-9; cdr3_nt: TGTGCCAGCAGCTCCCGACTAGCGGGGAGCACAGATACGCAGTATTTT; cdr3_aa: CASSSRLAGSTDTQYF
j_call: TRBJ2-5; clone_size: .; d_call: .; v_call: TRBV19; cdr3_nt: TGTGCCAGTAGTATAGGGATAGGGCCCCAGTACTTC; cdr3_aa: CASSIGIGPQYF
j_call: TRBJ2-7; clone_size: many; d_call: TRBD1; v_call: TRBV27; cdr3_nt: TGTGCCAGCAGTACCCCAGGACAGGGCTACTACGAGCAGTACTTC; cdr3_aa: CASSTPGQGYYEQYF
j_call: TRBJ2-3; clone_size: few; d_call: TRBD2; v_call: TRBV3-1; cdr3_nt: TGTGCCAGCAGCCAACGACTAGCGGGAGAGGAAGATACGCAGTATTTT; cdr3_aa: CASSQRLAGEEDTQYF
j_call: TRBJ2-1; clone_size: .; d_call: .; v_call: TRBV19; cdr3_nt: TGTGCTATTTCCTCCTACAATGAGCAGTTCTTC; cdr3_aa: CAISSYNEQFF
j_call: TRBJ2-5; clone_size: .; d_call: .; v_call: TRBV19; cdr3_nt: TGTGCCAGTAGTGACCAACAAGAGACCCAGTACTTC; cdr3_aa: CASSDQQETQYF
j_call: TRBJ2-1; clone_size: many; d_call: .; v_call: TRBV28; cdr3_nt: TGTGCCAGCCGGGACGAGGTGGAGGCCTACAATGAGCAGTTCTTC; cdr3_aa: CASRDEVEAYNEQFF
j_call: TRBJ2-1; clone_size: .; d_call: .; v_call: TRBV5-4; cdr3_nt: TGTGCCAGCAGCTTGCGGTTCGAGGAAGTCAATGAGCAGTTCTTC; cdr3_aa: CASSLRFEEVNEQFF
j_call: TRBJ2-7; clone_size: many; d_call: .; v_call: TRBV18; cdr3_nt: TGTGCCAGCTCAAAGGACCTGAACTACGAGCAGTACTTC; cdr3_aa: CASSKDLNYEQYF
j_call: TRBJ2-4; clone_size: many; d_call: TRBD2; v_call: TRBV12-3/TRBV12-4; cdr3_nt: TGTGCCAGCAGAGTCGGACGGGGGGGTGACATTCAGTACTTC; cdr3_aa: CASRVGRGGDIQYF
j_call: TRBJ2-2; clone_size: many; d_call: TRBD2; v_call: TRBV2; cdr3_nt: TGTGCCAGCAGTGACGAACCGGGACTAGCGATCGCCGGGGAGCTGTTTTTT; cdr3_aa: CASSDEPGLAIAGELFF
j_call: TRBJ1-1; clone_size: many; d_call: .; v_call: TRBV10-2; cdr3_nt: TGCGCCAGCAGTGAGTACGGGGGTGCTGCTGAAGCTTTCTTT; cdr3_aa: CASSEYGGAAEAFF
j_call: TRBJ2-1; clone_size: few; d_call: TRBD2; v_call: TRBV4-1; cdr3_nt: TGCGCCAGCAGCGTAGCGGGGGGGAATGAGCAGTTCTTC; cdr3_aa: CASSVAGGNEQFF
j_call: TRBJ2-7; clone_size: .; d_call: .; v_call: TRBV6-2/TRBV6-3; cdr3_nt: TGTGCCAGCAGCATTTTACGTTGGGAGGAACAGTACTTC; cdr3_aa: CASSILRWEEQYF
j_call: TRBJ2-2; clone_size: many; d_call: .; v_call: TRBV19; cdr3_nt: TGTGCCAGTCGACAGGGAGGAGGCGGGGAGCTGTTTTTT; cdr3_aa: CASRQGGGGELFF
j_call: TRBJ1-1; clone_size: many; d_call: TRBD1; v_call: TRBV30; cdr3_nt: TGTGCCTGGGGGAGACAGGGTCTAGGGGCTTTCTTT; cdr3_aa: CAWGRQGLGAFF
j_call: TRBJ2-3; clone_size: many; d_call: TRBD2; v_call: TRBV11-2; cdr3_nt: TGTGCCAGCACCGGGGGGGGGGTCACAGATACGCAGTATTTT; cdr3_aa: CASTGGGVTDTQYF
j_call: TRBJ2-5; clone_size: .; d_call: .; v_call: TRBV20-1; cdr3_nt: TGCAGTGCTAGAGGGTCGGAGGGGGAAGAGACCCAGTACTTC; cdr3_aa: CSARGSEGEETQYF
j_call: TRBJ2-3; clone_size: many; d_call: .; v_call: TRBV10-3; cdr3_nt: TGTGCCATCAGTGAGGCGAAACTAGATACGCAGTATTTT; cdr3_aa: CAISEAKLDTQYF
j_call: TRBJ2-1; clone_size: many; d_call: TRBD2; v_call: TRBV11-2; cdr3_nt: TGTGCCAGCAGCTTAGGACTAGCGGGACACAATGAGCAGTTCTTC; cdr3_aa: CASSLGLAGHNEQFF
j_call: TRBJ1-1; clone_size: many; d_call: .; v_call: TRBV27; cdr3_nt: TGTGCCAGCAGTTTAACCGGGCTGGGGTTGAACACTGAAGCTTTCTTT; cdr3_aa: CASSLTGLGLNTEAFF
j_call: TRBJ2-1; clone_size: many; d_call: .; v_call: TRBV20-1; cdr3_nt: TGCAGTGCTAGAGATAGGGCGGGGTGGGGAGACAATGAGCAGTTCTTC; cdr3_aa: CSARDRAGWGDNEQFF
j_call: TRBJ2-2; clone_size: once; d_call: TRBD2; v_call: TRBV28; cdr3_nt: TGTGCCAGCAGACTACTAGCGGGAGACACCGGGGAGCTGTTTTTT; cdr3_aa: CASRLLAGDTGELFF
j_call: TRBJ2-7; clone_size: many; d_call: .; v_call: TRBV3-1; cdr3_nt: TGTGCCAGCAGCCAGTTGCAGGGGGGCCGCCCCTACGAGCAGTACTTC; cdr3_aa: CASSQLQGGRPYEQYF
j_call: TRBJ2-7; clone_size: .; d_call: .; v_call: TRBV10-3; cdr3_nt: TGTGCCATCAGTGACGGGGTGCCAGAGAGGTGGGAGCAGTACTTC; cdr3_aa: CAISDGVPERWEQYF
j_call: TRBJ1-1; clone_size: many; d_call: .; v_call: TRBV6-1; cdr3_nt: TGTGCCAGCGGCAGGGGTGGCACTGAAGCTTTCTTT; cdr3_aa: CASGRGGTEAFF
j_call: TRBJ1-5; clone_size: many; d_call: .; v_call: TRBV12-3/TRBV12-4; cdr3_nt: TGTGCCAGCACCCTCAGCAGTCAGCCCCAGCATTTT; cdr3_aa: CASTLSSQPQHF